A selection of T cell receptor beta chains follows, all from one sample in a study of blood T cell repertoires in COVID-19. The table came from immunoSEQ multiplex PCR; TCRdb's copy has only in-frame clones and leaves some out. The sample includes under 300,000 clones, about 87% seen only once; the top ten take 3.7%. The sample comprised peripheral blood. All receptors derive from a woman aged 40 to 49 with acute or convalescent COVID-19. CDR3s include the opening cysteine and the closing phenylalanine or tryptophan. A D gene is named only where the DNA matches it firmly. Clone size is stated in some rows and not others, as once, few, many or a class when expanded.

TRBV19	TRBJ2-3	NA	TRBD2	TGTGCCAGTAGTACGCTGGGGGGGGACTCGCCCACAGATACGCAGTATTTT	CASSTLGGDSPTDTQYF
TRBV15	TRBJ1-2	NA	TRBD1	TGTGCCACCAGCTATCCGGGACAGAACTATGGCTACACCTTC	CATSYPGQNYGYTF
TRBV4-1	TRBJ1-1	once	TRBD1	TGCGCCAGCAGCCAGAGACAGGGCCTGAACACTGAAGCTTTCTTT	CASSQRQGLNTEAFF
TRBV24-1	TRBJ2-1	NA	TRBD1	TGTGCCACCAGAAACAACAGGGGCAATGAGCAGTTCTTC	CATRNNRGNEQFF
TRBV5-1	TRBJ1-1	NA	NA	TGCGCCAGCAGCTACACTCAGGGGAACACTGAAGCTTTCTTT	CASSYTQGNTEAFF
TRBV4-1	TRBJ1-2	NA	NA	TGCGCCAGCAGCTTACCGACAAGAAACTATGGCTACACCTTC	CASSLPTRNYGYTF
TRBV16	TRBJ1-1	NA	NA	TGTGCCAGCAGCCAATCGGCGGGGTCTGAAGCTTTCTTT	CASSQSAGSEAFF
TRBV12-3/TRBV12-4	TRBJ1-2	NA	NA	TGTGCCAGCAGGGTTGGCAGGGTTACCTTC	CASRVGRVTF
TRBV25-1	TRBJ1-2	NA	TRBD1	TGTGCCAGCAGTCAGGGACAGGGGAGCTATGGCTACACCTTC	CASSQGQGSYGYTF
TRBV5-1	TRBJ1-1	NA	NA	TGCGCCAGCAGCTTGTCGGGCCAGGGAAGGACTGAAGCTTTCTTT	CASSLSGQGRTEAFF
TRBV10-1	TRBJ1-2	NA	NA	TGCGCCAGCAGTGAGAGGAGTAACTATGGCTACACCTTC	CASSERSNYGYTF
TRBV4-2	TRBJ1-2	once	TRBD1	TGTGCCAGCAGCCAAGACGGGACAGCTTATGGCTACACCTTC	CASSQDGTAYGYTF
TRBV27	TRBJ2-3	NA	NA	TGTGCCAGCAGTTTTTCAGGAGGGGAAGATACGCAGTATTTT	CASSFSGGEDTQYF
TRBV5-1	TRBJ1-4	NA	TRBD1	TGCGCCAGCAGGGCAGGGGGTCCTAATGAAAAACTGTTTTTT	CASRAGGPNEKLFF